This T cell receptor beta chain was retrieved from a study of T cells in Graves' hyperthyroidism and ophthalmopathy. About the research overall: Peripheral blood specimens were obtained at initial diagnosis, prior to any treatment.

From germline, CDR1 is ENHRY and CDR2 SYGVKD. The length of the CDR3 is 14 residues. Between the trimmed V and J ends, which lost 3 bases and 7 bases, there was a span of 13 bases. This clonotype was counted a few times. Amplified TCR beta CDR3 regions derived from RNA transcripts. The HTBI set primed first-round TCR CDR3 RT-PCR. TCRdb re-analysed the multiplex PCR reads in MiXCR, keeping a single row per CDR3 protein. The sample comprises approximately 590,000 distinct CDR3 sequences, approximately 14% of which are singletons, and under 8% rests with the top ten. Stable Graves' hyperthyroidism denoted no ophthalmopathy progression over 18 months. Every diagnosis used clinical symptoms, serum thyroxine and TRAb, thyroid ultrasound and orbital computed tomography.

This sequence joins TRBV10-3 and TRBJ1-5; D perhaps matches TRBD1 (6 bases). The clonotype originates from a woman aged 25 to 45 with Graves' hyperthyroidism. The source material was blood. CDR3 residues: CAISERGAEQPQHF. The CDR3 bases are TGTGCCATCAGTGAAAGGGGGGCGGAACAGCCCCAGCATTTT.